These 19 T cell receptor beta chains share one sample of origin, sequenced in a study of blood T cell repertoires in COVID-19. The data were produced by immunoSEQ multiplex PCR, yet TCRdb's version contains in-frame clones alone and is incomplete. The sample consists of 150,000 to 180,000 clones, 70% to 85% of them appearing once. Sequencing was done on a sample of peripheral blood. The source is a woman aged 55-69 years with acute or convalescent COVID-19.

The CDR3 loop reads CASSPAGQIVELFF. The CDR3 DNA is TGTGCCAGCTCACCGGCAGGACAGATAGTAGAACTGTTTTTT. The chain has TRBV18 and TRBJ1-4; D is perhaps TRBD1 (6 bases). Between the trimmed V and J ends, which lost 3 bases and 12 bases, there was a span of 17 bases. CDR3 length: 14 amino acids. Germline CDR1 is KGHSH and CDR2 is LQKENI.

The chain recombines TRBV19 with TRBJ1-4; D is possibly TRBD1 (6 bases). Germline CDR1 and CDR2: LNHDA and SQIVND (reference sequence). Trimming pared 9 bases from V and 2 bases from J, leaving 19 bases between. The CDR3 has 16 residues. CDR3: CASTLQGRSTNEKLFF. The CDR3 nucleotides are TGTGCCAGCACCCTCCAGGGGAGAAGCACTAATGAAAAACTGTTTTTT.

The chain is built from TRBV5-1 and TRBJ1-4, with TRBD1 matching 7 bases. The CDR3 totals 17 residues. Germline CDR1 is SGHRS and CDR2 is YFSETQ. Trimming at V came to 2 bases and at J to 0 bases, leaving 7 bases not matched to a gene. The CDR3 protein is CASSFEQGKSTNEKLFF. CDR3 in DNA: TGCGCCAGCAGCTTTGAACAGGGGAAGTCAACTAATGAAAAACTGTTTTTT.

A few counts support this clone. The chain links TRBV7-3 to TRBJ1-3; 7 bases line up with TRBD1. CDR1 and CDR2 (germline): SGHTA, FQGTGA. V lost 6 bases, J lost 4 bases, and 9 bases stayed unmatched. The CDR3 loop spans 15 amino acids. The CDR3 protein is CASSSDGQAGNTIYF. Here the CDR3 DNA reads TGTGCCAGCAGTTCGGACGGACAGGCAGGAAACACCATATATTTT.

This chain links TRBV2 with TRBJ1-6; no firm D call. The germline V gene has CDR1 SNHLY and CDR2 FYNNEI. V was clipped by 7 bases and J by 9 bases, with 13 bases between them. The length of the CDR3 is 13 residues. The CDR3 bases are TGTGCCAGCACCGATCAGGAGGTTTCACCCCTCCACTTT. Its protein is CASTDQEVSPLHF.

The chain recombines TRBV7-6 with TRBJ1-3; D is uncertain. The ends were cut back, 0 bases at V and 4 bases at J, with 13 bases in the middle. CDR3 length: 16 amino acids. Germline CDR1 SGHVS, CDR2 FNYEAQ. In DNA, the CDR3 is TGTGCCAGCAGCTTAGCCGCTGGGGAGTACGGAAACACCATATATTTT. It is translated as CASSLAAGEYGNTIYF.

The chain carries TRBV7-2 and TRBJ2-1; TRBD2 matches 13 bases. CDR1 and CDR2 (germline): SGHTA, FQGNSA. This CDR3 is built from 17 residues. V was pared by 4 bases and J by 9 bases, with 12 bases of the junction left unmatched. Here the CDR3 DNA reads TGTGCCAGCAGCTCAACGCCAACTAGCGGGGGGGCCGCTGAGCAGTTCTTC. This translates into CASSSTPTSGGAAEQFF.

This chain links TRBV2 with TRBJ1-2; D is possibly TRBD1 (6 bases). The CDR3 is 13 amino acids. Trimming removed 3 bases from V and 8 bases from J, with 13 bases in between. The V gene's germline CDR1 is SNHLY and CDR2 FYNNEI. The CDR3 region is CASSEMGAGGYTF. CDR3 sequence (DNA): TGTGCCAGCAGTGAGATGGGGGCCGGCGGCTACACCTTC.

This clone was counted a few times. J is TRBJ1-6 and V is TRBV30; TRBD1 might be the D (6 bases). CDR1 and CDR2 (germline): GTSNPN, SVGIG (reference sequence). V lost 2 bases and J 7 bases, leaving 15 bases between the germline ends. The CDR3 spans 15 residues. CDR3 residues: CAWSTLGGSNSPLHF. The CDR3 DNA is TGTGCCTGGAGTACCCTAGGGGGAAGCAATTCACCCCTCCACTTT.

This rearrangement joins TRBV7-6 to TRBJ2-1; TRBD1 matches 8 bases. The CDR3 sequence is 11 residues long. V shed 10 bases, J shed 7 bases, and the junction held 3 bases outside the gene matches. Per the germline V gene, CDR1 is SGHVS and CDR2 is FNYEAQ. CDR3 coding DNA: TGTGCCATAGACAGGGGTAATGAGCAGTTCTTC. It yields the protein CAIDRGNEQFF.

The chain couples TRBV3-1 (or the pseudogene TRBV3-2) to TRBJ2-7, with D possibly being TRBD1 (5 bases). V was clipped by 3 bases and J by 0 bases, with 9 bases between them. The CDR3 runs to 14 residues. Germline V gene lookup returns CDR1 LGHDT and CDR2 YNNKEL (reference sequence). CDR3: CASSHTTDSYEQYF. As DNA, the CDR3 is TGTGCCAGCAGCCATACGACAGACTCCTACGAGCAGTACTTC.

The CDR3 is CASSSRQGGSNSPLHF. CDR3 nucleotides: TGCGCCAGCAGCTCCAGACAGGGGGGGTCTAATTCACCCCTCCACTTT. The chain couples TRBV5-1 to TRBJ1-6; 9 bases align to TRBD1. The CDR3 contains 16 residues. CDR1 and CDR2 from the germline V gene are SGHRS and YFSETQ. V lost 3 bases, J lost 6 bases, and 7 bases stayed unmatched.

This clone was found once. This chain uses TRBV16 with TRBJ2-7; a possible D gene is TRBD2 (5 bases). With 4 bases removed from V and 3 bases from J, the gap between germline ends came to 10 bases. Germline CDR1 and CDR2: KGHSY and FQNENV. The CDR3 runs to 13 residues. The CDR3 DNA reads as TGTGCCAGCAGCCCTATAGGGAGCTACGAGCAGTACGTC. This translates into CASSPIGSYEQYV.

The chain has TRBV4-1 and TRBJ1-2; 11 bases are a match to TRBD1. In germline, CDR1 is MGHRA, CDR2 YSYEKL. CDR3 length: 16 amino acids. Losses at the gene ends were 2 bases for V and 3 bases for J; bases not matched to a gene: 5. The CDR3 nucleotides read TGCGCCAGCAGCCAACCCGGGACAGGGGGGGACTATGGCTACACCTTC. Its translation is CASSQPGTGGDYGYTF.

The chain recombines TRBV9 with TRBJ1-2; 10 bases are a match to TRBD1. The J segment lost 7 bases and the V segment lost 3 bases, leaving 9 bases of the junction unmatched. Germline CDR1 is SGDLS and CDR2 is YYNGEE. This CDR3 contains 15 residues. CDR3 DNA sequence: TGTGCCAGCAGCGCCTACCCCGGGACAGGGGCTGGCTACACCTTC. Encoded protein: CASSAYPGTGAGYTF.

The chain joins TRBV6-5 to TRBJ1-1, with 9 bases matching TRBD1. The CDR3 consists of 15 residues. The germline CDR1 and CDR2 sequences are MNHEY and SVGAGI. With V trimmed by 5 bases and J by 4 bases, 8 bases remained unmatched. The CDR3 loop is CASSQGQGPSTEAFF. CDR3 sequence (DNA): TGTGCCAGCAGTCAGGGACAGGGACCGAGCACTGAAGCTTTCTTT.

This clone appeared once. CDR3 protein: CASSQLTIDTQYF. Written as DNA, the CDR3 is TGTGCCAGCAGCCAGTTGACTATTGATACGCAGTATTTT. The rearrangement uses TRBV14 and TRBJ2-3; D might be TRBD2 (5 bases). CDR3 length equals 13 residues. In germline, CDR1 is SGHDN, CDR2 FVKESK. Between the trimmed V and J ends, which lost 3 bases and 6 bases, there was a span of 10 bases.

V and J are TRBV5-1 and TRBJ1-1; 9 positions match TRBD1. This CDR3 has 16 residues. Losses at the gene ends were 1 base for V and 1 base for J; bases not matched to a gene: 5. CDR1 is SGHRS, CDR2 YFSETQ, per germline. The CDR3 sequence: CASSLLPGQGNTEAFF. The CDR3 DNA is TGCGCCAGCAGCTTGCTACCGGGACAGGGGAACACTGAAGCTTTCTTT. The full variable domain, completed using reference TRBV5-1 and TRBJ1-1, is KAGVTQTPRYLIKTRGQQVTLSCSPISGHRSVSWYQQTPGQGLQFLFEYFSETQRNKGNFPGRFSGRQFSNSRSEMNVSTLELGDSALYLCASSLLPGQGNTEAFFGQGTRLTVV.

The CDR3 coding sequence is TGTGCCAGCACTGGGGGCACCACAGATACGCAGTATTTT. It is translated as CASTGGTTDTQYF. The chain uses TRBV12-3 or TRBV12-4 and TRBJ2-3, with a tentative D call TRBD1 (6 bases). The CDR3 runs to 13 residues. The V gene lost 7 bases and the J gene lost 2 bases, with 10 bases spanning the gap.